This T cell receptor (beta chain) appears in the sequencing data of a study of blood T cell repertoires in COVID-19. Original methodology: From reference gene primer amplification, estimates of nucleated cell counts were derived. Clones were read by immunoSEQ multiplex PCR, and TCRdb kept only the in-frame ones, dropping some. V, J and clone size are taken as reported in that table, and D and trimming were inferred from the DNA itself. Of about 20,000 clones in the sample, 79% were seen once. This receptor was taken from a man older than 75 with acute or convalescent COVID-19. Sequencing was done on a sample of peripheral blood.

The CDR3 nucleotides are TGTGCCAGCAGTTACTCGCCCGGGAGCCATCAGCCCCAGCATTTT. Translated: CASSYSPGSHQPQHF. This chain connects TRBV6-5 to TRBJ1-5; no clear D gene. This CDR3 has 15 residues. V lost 0 bases, J lost 5 bases, and 11 bases lay in between. The germline CDR1 and CDR2 sequences are MNHEY and SVGAGI.